Below are 17 T cell receptor beta chains sequenced from a single sample in a study of T cell repertoires in cytomegalovirus infection. TCRdb recomputed calls from the reads with MiXCR, one row per CDR3 protein. The table lists hundreds of thousands of distinct CDR3 sequences, under 55% of them singletons. No antigen has been assigned to these receptors. The specimen comprised cultured PBMCs, sampled from culture after CMV antigen stimulation. Source of these receptors: a human donor in good health (CMV status not recorded). Some clones in this sample may be carry-over from other donors' samples.

This chain connects TRBV5-6 to TRBJ1-1; the match to TRBD1 covers 9 bases. The V and J ends lost 5 bases and 1 base, in that order; junction bases with no gene match: 3. The length of the CDR3 is 14 residues. Germline V gene data show CDR1 as SGHDT and CDR2 as YYEEEE. CDR3 in amino acids: CASRKTGGNTEAFF. The CDR3 nucleotides read TGTGCCAGCAGGAAGACAGGGGGGAACACTGAAGCTTTCTTT.

The V gene is TRBV7-9, the J gene TRBJ2-2; 7 bases align to TRBD1. The CDR3 loop spans 15 amino acids. Germline V lookup: CDR1 SEHNR, CDR2 FQNEAQ (reference sequence). Unmatched junction bases numbered 5, after V lost 5 bases and J lost 2 bases. The CDR3 region is CASSRDRVNTGELFF. The CDR3 region has the DNA TGTGCCAGCAGCCGTGACAGGGTCAACACCGGGGAGCTGTTTTTT.

CDR3 DNA: TGTGCCAGCAGTTCCCCGACAGGAATCACGAGGGAGACCCAGTACTTC. It codes for CASSSPTGITRETQYF. This sequence joins TRBV6-2 or TRBV6-3 and TRBJ2-5; D perhaps matches TRBD1 (6 bases). Germline V gene sequence: CDR1 MNHEY, CDR2 SVGEGT. Deletions cut 4 bases from V and 5 bases from J, with 20 bases between. CDR3 size: 16 residues.

The chain uses TRBV4-3 and TRBJ2-4; TRBD1 aligns across 10 bases. Trimming at V came to 3 bases and at J to 7 bases, leaving 3 bases not matched to a gene. From germline, CDR1 is LGHNA and CDR2 YSLEER. This CDR3 spans 14 amino acids. CDR3 sequence: CASSHPDRGNIQYF. CDR3 DNA: TGCGCCAGCAGCCACCCGGACAGGGGGAACATTCAGTACTTC.

In this sample, this clonotype turned up a few times. The chain employs TRBV6-6 and TRBJ1-5, with TRBD1 matching over 7 bases. Germline trimming cut 6 bases from V and 11 bases from J; bases unmatched to any gene: 10. Germline lookup yields CDR1 MNHNY and CDR2 SVGAGI (reference sequence). The CDR3 has 13 amino acids. The CDR3, as DNA: TGTGCCAGCAGCTCGGGACAGTCTCGGTCCCAGCATTTT. Translation gives CASSSGQSRSQHF.

This clonotype has just a few counts. The gene calls are TRBV7-2 and TRBJ2-1; TRBD1 or TRBD2 may be the D gene (5 bases each). Germline CDR1 reads SGHTA; CDR2 reads FQGNSA. The CDR3 sequence is 16 residues long. Trimming shortened V by 6 bases and J by 2 bases, and 17 bases separated the two germline ends. CDR3 protein: CASRAGSRSTYNEQFF. The CDR3 nucleotides are TGTGCCAGCAGAGCAGGGAGTAGAAGCACCTACAATGAGCAGTTCTTC.

The chain employs TRBV20-1 and TRBJ1-2; possible D gene TRBD1, 6 bases. This CDR3 region has 15 residues. CDR1 and CDR2 from the germline V gene are DFQATT and SNEGSKA (reference sequence). Trimming took 0 bases from V and 3 from J, leaving 14 bases between them. CDR3 DNA sequence: TGCAGTGCTAGAGATCTCCGAGGGACATACTATGGCTACACCTTC. This sequence encodes CSARDLRGTYYGYTF.

This rearrangement joins TRBV4-3 to TRBJ1-2; 7 bases map to TRBD1. This CDR3 contains 18 residues. With 2 bases clipped from V and 4 bases from J, the junction kept 16 bases outside the gene matches. CDR1 is LGHNA, CDR2 YSLEER, per germline. The CDR3 DNA is TGCGCCAGCAGCCAAACAACAGGGGCCGGGGGGGCTGGCTATGGCTACACCTTC. Translated: CASSQTTGAGGAGYGYTF.

The rearrangement joins TRBV7-2 to TRBJ2-7; no firm D call. V lost 5 bases, J lost 2 bases, and 16 bases lay in between. CDR3 size: 15 residues. Per germline, CDR1 SGHTA and CDR2 FQGNSA. The chain's CDR3 is CASSHGRTTAYEQYF. The DNA for the CDR3 is TGTGCCAGCAGCCACGGACGGACCACCGCCTACGAGCAGTACTTC.

This clonotype was counted only a few times. The chain has TRBV28 and TRBJ1-5; D is possibly TRBD1 (6 bases). Germline V CDR1 and CDR2: MDHEN, SYDVKM. V was pared by 1 base and J by 3 bases, with 10 bases between. This CDR3 is 15 amino acids long. This CDR3 reads CASSLSDSINQPQHF. DNA of the CDR3: TGTGCCAGCAGTTTATCGGACAGTATCAATCAGCCCCAGCATTTT. The full variable domain, with the rest looked up from reference TRBV28 and TRBJ1-5, is DVKVTQSSRYLVKRTGEKVFLECVQDMDHENMFWYRQDPGLGLRLIYFSYDVKMKEKGDIPEGYSVSREKKERFSLILESASTNQTSMYLCASSLSDSINQPQHFGDGTRLSIL.

This clonotype appeared a few times. The rearrangement links TRBV28 to TRBJ1-5, with TRBD1 matching 8 bases. CDR1 is MDHEN, CDR2 SYDVKM, per germline. The CDR3 spans 16 residues. J lost 5 bases, V lost 1 base, and 7 bases had no gene match. CDR3 coding DNA: TGTGCCAGCAGTTTATTGGGACAGGCTTGGGATCAGCCCCAGCATTTT. It encodes CASSLLGQAWDQPQHF.

The chain has TRBV4-1 and TRBJ2-2, with D perhaps matching TRBD2 (5 bases). In germline, CDR1 is MGHRA, CDR2 YSYEKL. CDR3 size: 15 residues. V lost 0 bases, J lost 6 bases, and 11 bases lay in between. The DNA of the CDR3 is TGCGCCAGCAGCCAAGAGGTGGCTAGCCCCGGGGAGCTGTTTTTT. It is translated as CASSQEVASPGELFF.

Of note for this clonotype: The junction and the germline gene differ at one end; a read error may be behind it. This sequence joins TRBV7-2 and TRBJ1-3; the D gene is possibly TRBD1 (5 bases). CDR3 length: 14 residues. Germline V gives CDR1 SGHTA, CDR2 FQGNSA. CDR3 bases: TGTGCCAGCAGCTCGCAGGGTTATGGAAACACCATAAATTTT. It translates to CASSSQGYGNTINF.

The chain links TRBV20-1 to TRBJ2-1, with D perhaps being TRBD1 or TRBD2 (6 bases each). The CDR3 length is 16 residues. CDR1 DFQATT and CDR2 SNEGSKA come from the germline V gene (reference sequence). V lost 1 base and J 2 bases, leaving 15 bases between the germline ends. The CDR3 sequence: CSARGLMGGPYNEQFF. In DNA form, the CDR3 reads TGCAGTGCTAGAGGTCTAATGGGGGGCCCCTACAATGAGCAGTTCTTC.

This chain's CDR3 is CASSLPSGGLRNEQFF. The CDR3 coding sequence is TGCGCCAGCAGCTTGCCTAGCGGGGGCCTTAGGAATGAGCAGTTCTTC. This rearrangement joins TRBV5-1 to TRBJ2-1, with 10 bases lining up with TRBD2. This CDR3 is built from 16 residues. V shed 1 base and J 7 bases; nucleotides not matched to a gene: 8. Germline V CDR1 and CDR2: SGHRS, YFSETQ.

This clonotype was observed a few times. This chain connects TRBV7-2 to TRBJ2-7; TRBD2 is a possible D gene (6 bases). The CDR3 sequence is 17 residues long. V lost 4 bases and J lost 4, with 23 bases in between. Germline V gives CDR1 SGHTA, CDR2 FQGNSA. In nucleotides, the CDR3 is TGTGCCAGCAGCTACGTGGAGGGGTCCCGGAGACGGTACGAGCAGTACTTC. Its protein product is CASSYVEGSRRRYEQYF.

The chain links TRBV7-8 to TRBJ2-5; D gene unclear. Germline V CDR1 and CDR2: SGHVS, FQNEAQ. The CDR3 is made up of 13 amino acids. V was clipped by 5 bases and J by 4 bases, with 11 bases between them. The CDR3 DNA follows: TGTGCCAGCAGCACCAAGCTCGGAGAGACCCAGTACTTC. It codes for CASSTKLGETQYF.